Listed below are T cell receptor beta chains from one sample, sequenced in a study of CD4 and CD8 cells across lung adenocarcinoma regions. One entry per CDR3 protein, called by TCRdb with MiXCR from the PCR reads. Among about 20,000 distinct CDR3 sequences listed, approximately 49% were seen once. What was sequenced was CD8+ T cells from the center of a lung tumor. The receptor source for this set is a female donor with lung adenocarcinoma. The CD4 and CD8 labels of this study may be unreliable. The CDR3 runs from the conserved cysteine through the conserved F or W. A D gene is named only where the DNA matches it firmly. Part of the rows lack a size; the others show once, few, many or a class for expanded clones.

v_gene	abundance	j_gene	d_gene	CDR3aa	CDR3nt
TRBV10-2	NA	TRBJ2-1	TRBD2	CASSDRAGRLYNEQFF	TGCGCCAGCAGTGATAGAGCGGGAAGGTTGTACAATGAGCAGTTCTTC
TRBV10-1	NA	TRBJ2-4	NA	CASKGLRAQDTQYF	TGCGCCAGCAAGGGGCTGCGAGCCCAAGATACGCAGTACTTC
TRBV27	NA	TRBJ2-7	NA	CASRRAGAGYTDTQYF	TGTGCCAGCAGGCGGGCCGGGGCAGGGTACACAGATACGCAGTACTTC
TRBV10-2	NA	TRBJ2-5	NA	CARRTRGRDKDTQYF	TGCGCCAGGAGGACGAGGGGCCGGGACAAAGATACCCAGTATTTC
TRBV6-1	NA	TRBJ2-1	TRBD2	CASRTGTSEYNEQFF	TGTGCCAGCAGGACCGGGACTAGCGAATACAATGAGCAGTTCTTC
TRBV6-1	many	TRBJ2-7	NA	CASSEVGEVGEQYF	TGTGCCAGCAGTGAAGTTGGAGAAGTGGGCGAGCAGTACTTC
TRBV6-5	NA	TRBJ2-4	NA	CASSCGENMQYF	TGTGCCAGCAGTTGCGGCGAGAACATGCAGTACTTC
TRBV6-1	NA	TRBJ1-1	TRBD1	CASIGTGADTEAFF	TGTGCCAGCATTGGAACAGGGGCGGACACTGAAGCTTTCTTT
TRBV27	NA	TRBJ2-3	NA	CASSPGRCAKDTQYF	TGTGCCAGCAGTCCGGGGCGGTGCGCCAAAGACACGCAGTATTTT
TRBV6-5	NA	TRBJ2-2	NA	CASSYSGIGELFF	TGTGCCAGCAGTTACTCAGGGATCGGGGAGCTGTTTTTT
TRBV10-1	once	TRBJ2-3	NA	CASRSGPNPDTQYF	TGCGCCAGCAGATCCGGGCCGAACCCAGATACGCAGTATTTC
TRBV6-1	NA	TRBJ2-3	NA	CASIQTRGVGEQYF	TGTGCCAGCATCCAAACCAGGGGGGTCGGGGAGCAGTATTTT
TRBV11-2	medium-sized	TRBJ2-6	NA	CASSFTVSGANVLTF	TGTGCCAGCAGCTTTACAGTCTCTGGGGCCAACGTCCTGACTTTC
TRBV6-5	few	TRBJ2-1	TRBD1	CASSSLSGDRGRNEQFF	TGTGCCAGCAGTTCACTTTCTGGGGACAGGGGGCGGAATGAGCAGTTCTTC
TRBV5-1	many	TRBJ2-5	TRBD2	CASTLTSGSGETQYF	TGCGCCAGCACCTTGACTAGCGGGAGTGGGGAGACCCAGTACTTC
TRBV10-2	NA	TRBJ2-4	NA	CGSGTGRWSKNTQYF	TGCGGCAGCGGCACGGGGCGGTGGTCCAAAAACACTCAGTACTTC
TRBV6-5	NA	TRBJ2-2	TRBD1	CASSYRQGATGELFF	TGTGCCAGCAGTTACCGGCAGGGGGCGACCGGGGAGCTGTTTTTT
TRBV6-1	NA	TRBJ2-5	NA	CARGSLSGGTETQYF	TGTGCCAGGGGTTCTTTGAGCGGTGGCACAGAGACGCAGTACTTT
TRBV27	once	TRBJ2-5	NA	CASSLRVLETQYF	TGTGCCAGCAGTCTACGGGTACTAGAGACTCAGTACTTC
TRBV6-5	large	TRBJ2-3	NA	CASKAAIAGTDTQYF	TGTGCCAGCAAAGCAGCTATAGCGGGCACAGATACGCAGTATTTT
TRBV11-2	once	TRBJ2-2	NA	CASSFQEYTGALFF	TGTGCCAGCAGCTTCCAGGAGTACACCGGTGCGCTGTTTTTT
TRBV25-1	once	TRBJ2-2	NA	CASSGANSGELFF	TGTGCCAGCAGTGGGGCGAACTCCGGTGAGCTGTTTTTC